This T cell receptor (beta chain) came from a study of early T cells in non-severe SARS-CoV-2 infection. Across the whole study: The chains were unpaired, and the sequenced material was bulk RNA from unsorted whole blood.

This clonotype was seen repeatedly, ten times or more. Its target is not known. Each single cDNA molecule received a unique molecular identifier. TCRdb fed the 5' RACE reads into MiXCR, producing one record per CDR3 protein. The data show 75,000 to 90,000 distinct CDR3 sequences, around 14% seen once. Study conclusions and caveats: Anti-spike CD8 responses were favored by VDJdb matching, which missed private and CD4 specificities.

The receptor comes from an adult who was a healthcare worker with PCR-confirmed SARS-CoV-2 infection or an uninfected control (not recorded which). Sample: whole blood.

CDR3 DNA sequence: TGTGCCAGCAGTACTAGATCCTTAGCTTTGGGTGAGCAGTTCTTC. It specifies CASSTRSLALGEQFF. The rearrangement uses TRBV3-1 and TRBJ2-1; weak D call: TRBD2 (5 bases). Trimming shortened V by 6 bases and J by 9 bases, and 21 bases separated the two germline ends. CDR3 length equals 15 residues. Germline CDR1 is LGHDT and CDR2 is YNNKEL (reference sequence).